The rows below give T cell receptor beta chains drawn from one sample of a study of blood T cell repertoires in COVID-19. Sequenced by immunoSEQ multiplex PCR; TCRdb stores in-frame clones only, minus some. Of approximately 300,000 clones listed, 89% are singletons. Sequencing input: PBMCs or T cells enriched from blood (not recorded which). Every receptor here comes from a woman aged 25 to 45 who had recovered from COVID-19. Both conserved end residues are part of each CDR3. Fields, in order: V gene, J gene, CDR3 protein.

TRBV5-4	TRBJ1-1	CASSWGQGRWNTEAFF
TRBV30	TRBJ2-7	CAWSTGGAYEQYF
TRBV19	TRBJ1-1	CASSRYPGRGNTEAFF
TRBV7-9	TRBJ1-6	CASSLEDTRGRGSPLHF
TRBV10-3	TRBJ2-1	CAISFRVSDEQFF
TRBV6-5	TRBJ1-5	CASSYSGQPNQPQHF
TRBV10-2	TRBJ2-1	CASSEAQGSSYNEQFF
TRBV5-6	TRBJ2-7	CASASGSYEQYF
TRBV7-2	TRBJ2-7	CASSLVTGGPEQYF
TRBV4-3	TRBJ2-7	CASSQDRGHEQYF
TRBV2	TRBJ2-7	CASRPGQTPTEQYF
TRBV27	TRBJ2-3	CASSPLAGSTDTQYF
TRBV21-1	TRBJ2-1	CASSKDMREPHNEQFF
TRBV7-9	TRBJ2-7	CASSLESMWEREDVHEQYF
TRBV7-2	TRBJ1-5	CASSLDSSGSNQPQHF
TRBV19	TRBJ2-5	CASSRDRDRETQYF
TRBV30	TRBJ2-7	CAWSLGQGFEQYF
TRBV18	TRBJ2-3	CASSPPSFQDTQYF
TRBV4-1	TRBJ1-4	CASSQDSEKLFF
TRBV4-2	TRBJ2-1	CASSQDWLAGYNEQFF
TRBV6-5	TRBJ2-7	CASSDLPYEQYF
TRBV25-1	TRBJ1-2	CASSDRVDYGYTF
TRBV13	TRBJ2-7	CASSLDLSSSGETYEQYF
TRBV9	TRBJ1-1	CASSGALAEAFF
TRBV20-1	TRBJ2-1	CSASFLGSHTYNEQFF
TRBV6-5	TRBJ2-7	CASSPRGGEQYF
TRBV25-1	TRBJ2-7	CASSQYYEQYF
TRBV7-8	TRBJ2-5	CASSSTQGEETQYF
TRBV19	TRBJ1-5	CASSISPWGTTGAQPQHF
TRBV3-1/TRBV3-2	TRBJ2-1	CASSQEAGKSGEQFF
TRBV5-1	TRBJ1-6	CASSGGQGKSPLHF
TRBV12-3/TRBV12-4	TRBJ1-1	CASSLVGGTEAFF
TRBV4-1	TRBJ1-5	CASSRYSGQPQHF
TRBV18	TRBJ2-1	CASSPSGLAGVTEQFF
TRBV4-1	TRBJ2-7	CASSFRTSGRADGYEQYF
TRBV10-1	TRBJ1-6	CASSERQESPLHF
TRBV6-2/TRBV6-3	TRBJ1-4	CASSGDRGHWEKLFF
TRBV5-1	TRBJ2-2	CASSLAGGTGELFF
TRBV29-1	TRBJ2-5	CSVEDPRGLLIETQYF
TRBV27	TRBJ1-6	CASRKQGAGSPLHF
TRBV7-9	TRBJ1-2	CASSLGGRPHRGYTF
TRBV27	TRBJ2-5	CASRAGLQETQYF
TRBV1	TRBJ2-4	CTSSQGGSGVTKNIQYF
TRBV19	TRBJ1-5	CATVPGQGWGNQPQHF
TRBV9	TRBJ2-2	CASSPRRLGDTGELFF
TRBV12-5	TRBJ2-7	CASGALPGLAGAYEQYF
TRBV20-1	TRBJ1-2	CSLDNLGGYTF
TRBV6-1	TRBJ1-2	CASSEGMDGGLGYTF
TRBV19	TRBJ1-2	CASSHGTGVVGYTF
TRBV3-1/TRBV3-2	TRBJ2-4	CASSPLQAPGVQYF
TRBV13	TRBJ1-6	CASSSGYLRGSNSPLHF